The 5 T cell receptor beta chains below come from one sample, sequenced in a study of shared clonotypes between healthy human individuals. The data were produced by immunoSEQ multiplex PCR, yet TCRdb's version contains in-frame clones alone and is incomplete. Of roughly 1 million clones in the sample, around 78% were seen once. The sample taken for sequencing was memory CD4+ T cells from PBMCs. Subset of the sample: CD45RA-negative fraction. Receptors originate from a man younger than 35 in good health. Some clones in this sample may be carry-over from other donors' samples.

This chain uses TRBV5-5 with TRBJ2-1; 7 bases align to TRBD2. Germline V gene lookup returns CDR1 SGHKS and CDR2 YYEKEE (reference sequence). This CDR3 region has 12 residues. V was pared by 1 base and J by 14 bases, with 6 bases of the junction left unmatched. CDR3 DNA sequence: TGTGCCAGCAGCTTGTGGGAAAGCGGGAAGTTCTTC. Protein sequence: CASSLWESGKFF.

J is TRBJ2-7 and V is TRBV27; 8 bases match TRBD1. V was clipped by 6 bases and J by 3 bases; unmatched bases: 7. The CDR3 spans 14 residues. CDR1 is MNHEY, CDR2 SMNVEV, per germline (reference sequence). CDR3 in DNA: TGTGCCAGCAGGTGGGACAGGAGAAACTACGAGCAGTACTTC. This translates into CASRWDRRNYEQYF.

The chain has TRBV2 and TRBJ1-5; D gene uncertain. The CDR3 sequence is 11 residues long. Germline V CDR1 and CDR2: SNHLY, FYNNEI. V was pared by 6 bases and J by 11 bases, with 11 bases between. The CDR3 region is CASRDTKSQHF. The CDR3 DNA is TGTGCCAGCAGAGACACCAAGTCCCAGCATTTT.

This chain links TRBV4-3 with TRBJ2-3, with 11 bases aligning to TRBD2. The CDR3 contains 15 residues. Germline V gene sequence: CDR1 LGHNA, CDR2 YSLEER. With 2 bases clipped from V and 3 bases from J, the junction kept 1 base outside the gene matches. CDR3 nucleotides: TGCGCCAGCAGCCAAAGGACTAGCGGGACAGATACGCAGTATTTT. It is translated as CASSQRTSGTDTQYF.

The chain employs TRBV7-2 and TRBJ1-2; possibly TRBD1 for D (6 bases). The CDR3 is made up of 16 amino acids. Trimming took off 5 bases at V and 8 bases at J, with 24 bases between the two ends. Germline V CDR1 and CDR2: SGHTA, FQGNSA. DNA of the CDR3: TGTGCCAGCAGCCCCTTACCGGGTGGGGGCGGTGGAGGCTACACCTTC. Protein sequence: CASSPLPGGGGGGYTF.